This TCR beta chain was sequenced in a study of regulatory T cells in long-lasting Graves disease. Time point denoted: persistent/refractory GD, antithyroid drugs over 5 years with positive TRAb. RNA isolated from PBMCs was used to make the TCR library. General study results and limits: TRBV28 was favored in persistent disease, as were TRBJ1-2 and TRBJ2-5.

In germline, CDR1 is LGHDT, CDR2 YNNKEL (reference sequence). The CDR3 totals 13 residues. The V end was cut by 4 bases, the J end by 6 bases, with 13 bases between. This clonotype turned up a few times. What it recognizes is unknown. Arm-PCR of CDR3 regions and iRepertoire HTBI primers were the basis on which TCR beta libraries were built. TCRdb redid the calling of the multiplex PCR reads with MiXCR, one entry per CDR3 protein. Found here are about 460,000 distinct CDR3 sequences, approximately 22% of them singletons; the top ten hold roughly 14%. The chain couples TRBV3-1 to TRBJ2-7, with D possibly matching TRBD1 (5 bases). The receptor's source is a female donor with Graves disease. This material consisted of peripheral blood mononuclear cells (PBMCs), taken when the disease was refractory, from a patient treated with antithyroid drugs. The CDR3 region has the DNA TGTGCCAGCAGCCGCCCCGACAGAGCCGAGCAGTACTTC. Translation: CASSRPDRAEQYF.